What follows are 5 T cell receptor beta chains derived from one specimen sequenced in a study of T cell responses to AZD1222 COVID-19 vaccine. The table came from immunoSEQ multiplex PCR; TCRdb's copy has only in-frame clones and leaves some out. The sample's table shows over 140,000 clones. The sequencing input was peripheral blood. The receptors were sampled from an adult in good health.

The chain employs TRBV19 and TRBJ1-2; D might be TRBD1 (5 bases). V was cut by 7 bases and J by 3 bases, with 15 bases left in between. The CDR3 runs to 14 residues. From germline, CDR1 is LNHDA and CDR2 SQIVND (reference sequence). The CDR3 loop is CASIGTDYYYGYTF. The CDR3 DNA reads TGTGCCAGTATTGGGACGGACTATTACTATGGCTACACCTTC.

The rearrangement uses TRBV7-2 and TRBJ2-5; 11 bases match TRBD2. Germline V gene lookup returns CDR1 SGHTA and CDR2 FQGNSA. Losses at the gene ends were 11 bases for V and 4 bases for J; bases not matched to a gene: 9. The CDR3 length is 14 residues. The CDR3 DNA is TGTGCCGTTGTAGCGGGGGGGTTAGTAGAGACCCAGTACTTC. Residues: CAVVAGGLVETQYF.

The chain combines TRBV6-5 with TRBJ1-6; D call uncertain. CDR1 is MNHEY, CDR2 SVGAGI, per germline. This CDR3 has 14 amino acids. V was pared by 2 bases and J by 5 bases, with 7 bases between. CDR3 nucleotide sequence: TGTGCCAGCAGTTACGGTGTAGATAATTCACCCCTCCACTTT. The encoded protein is CASSYGVDNSPLHF.

The J gene is TRBJ1-1, the V gene TRBV29-1, with D tentatively TRBD1 (6 bases). Germline CDR1 and CDR2: SQVTM and ANQGSEA. The V gene lost 2 bases and the J gene lost 11 bases, with 15 bases spanning the gap. The CDR3 length is 12 residues. The CDR3 DNA reads as TGCAGCGTTGAATCGGGGGGCAGTACGGCTTTCTTT. This sequence encodes CSVESGGSTAFF. Using reference TRBV29-1 and TRBJ1-1 for the parts outside the CDR3, the full variable domain is SAVISQKPSRDICQRGTSLTIQCQVDSQVTMMFWYRQQPGQSLTLIATANQGSEATYESGFVIDKFPISRPNLTFSTLTVSNMSPEDSSIYLCSVESGGSTAFFGQGTRLTVV.

The rearrangement joins TRBV28 to TRBJ2-7; D is unresolved. The CDR3 totals 13 residues. Germline-derived CDR1 and CDR2 are MDHEN and SYDVKM. The V and J ends lost 2 bases and 7 bases respectively, with 12 bases between them. This CDR3 is CASSLIVHREQYF. The CDR3 DNA reads as TGTGCCAGCAGTTTAATTGTCCATAGGGAGCAGTACTTC.